This T cell receptor (beta chain) was sequenced for a study of siplizumab effects on memory and regulatory T cells. Study-wide points: A major contribution to the alloresponse seemed to be made by naive T cells, which seemed more diverse than memory cells. Poor capture below about 10^-5 frequency left most alloreactive clones unmapped to unstimulated subsets.

Assay used: immunoSEQ multiplex PCR; TCRdb lists only in-frame clones, some missing. The profile shows approximately 97,000 clones, more than 85% of them singletons. Germline CDR1 reads GTSNPN; CDR2 reads SVGIG (reference sequence). The CDR3 spans 21 residues. The germline V and J ends were trimmed by 0 bases and 6 bases, with 33 bases remaining between them. As to this clone: Antigen unknown.

Sequencing was done on a sample of CD4+ T cells sorted from blood. The sequence derives from a human donor in good health. This chain uses TRBV30 with TRBJ2-1, with D unresolved. The CDR3 region is CAWSVFNVGSVRSGTINEQFF. As DNA, the CDR3 is TGTGCCTGGAGTGTTTTTAATGTAGGGTCGGTGCGGTCGGGTACAATCAATGAGCAGTTCTTC.